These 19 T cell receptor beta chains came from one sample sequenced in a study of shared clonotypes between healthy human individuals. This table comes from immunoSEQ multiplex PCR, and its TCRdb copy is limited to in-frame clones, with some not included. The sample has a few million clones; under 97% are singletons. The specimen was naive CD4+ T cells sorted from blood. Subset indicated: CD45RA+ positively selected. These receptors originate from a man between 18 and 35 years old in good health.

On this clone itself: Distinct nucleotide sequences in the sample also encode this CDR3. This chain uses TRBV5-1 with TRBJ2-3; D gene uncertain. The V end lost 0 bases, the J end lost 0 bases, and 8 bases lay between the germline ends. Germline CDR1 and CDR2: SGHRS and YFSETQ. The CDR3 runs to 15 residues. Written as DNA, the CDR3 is TGCGCCAGCAGCTTGGACAGCGCTAGCACAGATACGCAGTATTTT. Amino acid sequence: CASSLDSASTDTQYF.

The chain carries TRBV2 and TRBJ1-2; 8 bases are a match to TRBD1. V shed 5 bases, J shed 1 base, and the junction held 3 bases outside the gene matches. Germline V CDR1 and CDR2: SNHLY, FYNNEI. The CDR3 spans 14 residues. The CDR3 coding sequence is TGTGCCAGCAGTAACGGACAGGGTAACTATGGCTACACCTTC. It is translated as CASSNGQGNYGYTF.

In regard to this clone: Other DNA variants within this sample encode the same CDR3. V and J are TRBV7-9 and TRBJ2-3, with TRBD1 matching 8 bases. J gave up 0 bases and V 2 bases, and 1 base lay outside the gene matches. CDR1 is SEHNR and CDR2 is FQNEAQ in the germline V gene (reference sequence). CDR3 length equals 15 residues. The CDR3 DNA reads TGTGCCAGCAGCTTAAGGACAGGGAGCACAGATACGCAGTATTTT. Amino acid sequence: CASSLRTGSTDTQYF.

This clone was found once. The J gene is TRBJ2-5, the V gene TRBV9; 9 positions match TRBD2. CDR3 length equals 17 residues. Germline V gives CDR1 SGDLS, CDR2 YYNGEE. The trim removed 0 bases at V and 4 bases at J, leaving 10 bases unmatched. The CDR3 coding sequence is TGTGCCAGCAGCGTAGGAATGGCGGGAGGGCCGCTAGAGACCCAGTACTTC. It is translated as CASSVGMAGGPLETQYF.

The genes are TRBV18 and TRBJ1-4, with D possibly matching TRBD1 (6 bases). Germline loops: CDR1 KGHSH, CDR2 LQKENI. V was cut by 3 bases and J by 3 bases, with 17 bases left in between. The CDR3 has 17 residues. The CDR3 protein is CASSPRTGATPNEKLFF. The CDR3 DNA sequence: TGTGCCAGCTCACCTCGCACGGGGGCGACGCCTAATGAAAAACTGTTTTTT.

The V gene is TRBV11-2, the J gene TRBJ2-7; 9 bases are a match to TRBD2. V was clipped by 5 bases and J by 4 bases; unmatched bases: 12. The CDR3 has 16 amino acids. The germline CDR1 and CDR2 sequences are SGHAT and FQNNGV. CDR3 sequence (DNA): TGTGCCAGCAGCCCCAGTGGCGCTAGCGGGGTTTACGAGCAGTACTTC. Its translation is CASSPSGASGVYEQYF.

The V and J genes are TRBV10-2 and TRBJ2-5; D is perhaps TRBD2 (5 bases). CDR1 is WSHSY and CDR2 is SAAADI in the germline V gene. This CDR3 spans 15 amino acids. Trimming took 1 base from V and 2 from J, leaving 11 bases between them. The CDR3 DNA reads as TGCGCCAGCAGTGAGTTCGGGGTAGGACAAGAGACCCAGTACTTC. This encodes CASSEFGVGQETQYF.

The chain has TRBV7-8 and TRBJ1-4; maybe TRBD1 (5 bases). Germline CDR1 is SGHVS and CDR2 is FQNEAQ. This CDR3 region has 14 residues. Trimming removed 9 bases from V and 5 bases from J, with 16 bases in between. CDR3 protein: CASRGGHNNEKLFF. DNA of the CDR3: TGTGCCAGTCGGGGCGGGCACAACAATGAAAAACTGTTTTTT. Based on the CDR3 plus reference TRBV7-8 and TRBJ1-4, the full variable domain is GAGVSQSPRYKVAKRGQDVALRCDPISGHVSLFWYQQALGQGPEFLTYFQNEAQLDKSGLPSDRFFAERPEGSVSTLKIQRTQQEDSAVYLCASRGGHNNEKLFFGSGTQLSVL.

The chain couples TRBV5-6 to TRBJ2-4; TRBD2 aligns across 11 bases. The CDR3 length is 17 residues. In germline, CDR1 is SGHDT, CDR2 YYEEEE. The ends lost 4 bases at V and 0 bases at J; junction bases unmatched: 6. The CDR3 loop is CASSTIAGGLAKNIQYF. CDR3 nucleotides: TGTGCCAGCAGCACAATAGCGGGAGGGCTAGCCAAAAACATTCAGTACTTC.

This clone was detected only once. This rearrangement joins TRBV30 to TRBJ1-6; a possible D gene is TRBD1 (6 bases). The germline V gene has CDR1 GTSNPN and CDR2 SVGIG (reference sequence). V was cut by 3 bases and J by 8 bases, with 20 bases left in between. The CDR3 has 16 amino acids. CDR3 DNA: TGTGCCTGGAGCGTCGCCGGGATGTACAGGGATTCACCCCTCCACTTT. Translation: CAWSVAGMYRDSPLHF.

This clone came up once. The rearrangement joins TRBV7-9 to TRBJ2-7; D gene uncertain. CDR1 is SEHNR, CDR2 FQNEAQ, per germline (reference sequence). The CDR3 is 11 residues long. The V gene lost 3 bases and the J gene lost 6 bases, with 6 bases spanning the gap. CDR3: CASSFTSEQYF. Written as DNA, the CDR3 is TGTGCCAGCAGCTTTACCTCCGAGCAGTACTTC.

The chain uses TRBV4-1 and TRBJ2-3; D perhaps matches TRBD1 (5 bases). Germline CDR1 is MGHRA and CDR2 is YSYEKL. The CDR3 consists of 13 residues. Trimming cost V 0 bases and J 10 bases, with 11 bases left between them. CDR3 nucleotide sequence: TGCGCCAGCAGCCAAGAGAAGGGGATGCCGCAGTATTTT. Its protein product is CASSQEKGMPQYF.

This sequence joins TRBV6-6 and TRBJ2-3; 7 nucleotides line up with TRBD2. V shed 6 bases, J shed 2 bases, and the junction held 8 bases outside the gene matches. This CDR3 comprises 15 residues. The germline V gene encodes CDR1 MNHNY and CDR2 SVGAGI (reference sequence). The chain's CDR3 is CASSNSGMLTDTQYF. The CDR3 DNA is TGTGCCAGCAGCAACAGCGGGATGCTCACAGATACGCAGTATTTT.

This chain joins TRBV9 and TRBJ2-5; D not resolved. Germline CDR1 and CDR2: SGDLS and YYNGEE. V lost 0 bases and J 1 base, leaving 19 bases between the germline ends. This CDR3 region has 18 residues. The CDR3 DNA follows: TGTGCCAGCAGCGTAGTTTTAGGAGTGCCTTCCTCCCAAGAGACCCAGTACTTC. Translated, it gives CASSVVLGVPSSQETQYF.

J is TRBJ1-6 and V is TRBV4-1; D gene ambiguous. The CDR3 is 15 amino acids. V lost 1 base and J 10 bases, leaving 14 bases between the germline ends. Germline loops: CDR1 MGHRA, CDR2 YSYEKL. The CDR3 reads CASSQGVGINSPLHF. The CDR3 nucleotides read TGCGCCAGCAGCCAAGGGGTGGGTATTAACTCACCCCTCCACTTT.

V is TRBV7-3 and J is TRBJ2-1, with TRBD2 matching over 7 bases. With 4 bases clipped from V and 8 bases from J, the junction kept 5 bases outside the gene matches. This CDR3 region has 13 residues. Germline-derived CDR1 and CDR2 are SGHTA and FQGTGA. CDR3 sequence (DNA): TGTGCCAGCAGCTCCTCGGGAGGCTATGAGCAGTTCTTC. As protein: CASSSSGGYEQFF.

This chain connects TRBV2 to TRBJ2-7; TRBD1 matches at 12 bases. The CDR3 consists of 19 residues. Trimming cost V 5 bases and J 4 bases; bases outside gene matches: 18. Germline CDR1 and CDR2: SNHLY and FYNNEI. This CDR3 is CASSSPGQGAIAGVYEQYF. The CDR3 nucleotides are TGTGCCAGCAGTTCTCCGGGACAGGGGGCGATAGCGGGAGTATACGAGCAGTACTTC.

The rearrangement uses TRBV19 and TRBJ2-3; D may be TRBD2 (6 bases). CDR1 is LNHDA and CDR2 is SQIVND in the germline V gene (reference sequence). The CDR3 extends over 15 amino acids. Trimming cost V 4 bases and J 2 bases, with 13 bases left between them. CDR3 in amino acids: CASSRGEGATDTQYF. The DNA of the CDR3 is TGTGCCAGTAGTAGGGGGGAAGGAGCCACAGATACGCAGTATTTT.

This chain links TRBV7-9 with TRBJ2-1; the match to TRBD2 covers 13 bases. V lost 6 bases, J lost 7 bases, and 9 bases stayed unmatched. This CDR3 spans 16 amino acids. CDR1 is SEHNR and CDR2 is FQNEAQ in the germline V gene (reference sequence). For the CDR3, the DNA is TGTGCCAGCAGTATGGGGGGGACTAGCGGGAAAAATGAGCAGTTCTTC. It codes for CASSMGGTSGKNEQFF. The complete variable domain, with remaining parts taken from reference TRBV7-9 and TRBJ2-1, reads DTGVSQNPRHKITKRGQNVTFRCDPISEHNRLYWYRQTLGQGPEFLTYFQNEAQLEKSRLLSDRFSAERPKGSFSTLEIQRTEQGDSAMYLCASSMGGTSGKNEQFFGPGTRLTVL.